One and the same sample provided the 16 T cell receptor beta chains below, sequenced in a study of CD8 T cells in Susac syndrome. Reverse transcription of roughly 0.45 to 1 ug RNA was performed with random hexamers. Each CDR3 protein gets one entry after TCRdb re-called the immunoSEQ multiplex PCR reads with MiXCR. The sample lists a few hundred thousand distinct CDR3 sequences; 85% to 90% were seen once. Specimen: CD8+ T cells from PBMCs. The receptors stem from a human donor with multiple sclerosis.

This clonotype was counted between two and nine times. The chain couples TRBV7-4 to TRBJ2-1, with 9 bases lining up with TRBD2. The CDR3 consists of 16 residues. Germline V gene sequence: CDR1 SGHVT, CDR2 SQSDAQ. J gave up 4 bases and V 3 bases, and 7 bases lay outside the gene matches. The chain's CDR3 is CASSLEGLAGYNEQFF. CDR3 sequence (DNA): TGTGCCAGCAGCTTGGAGGGACTAGCAGGTTACAATGAGCAGTTCTTC.

The chain carries TRBV13 and TRBJ1-1; D remains unclear. Germline lookup yields CDR1 PRHDT and CDR2 FYEKMQ (reference sequence). Between the trimmed V and J ends, which lost 1 base and 1 base, there was a span of 16 bases. This CDR3 contains 17 residues. The CDR3 region has the DNA TGTGCCAGCAGCTTAGAAGTGGGATCATGGGCGAACACTGAAGCTTTCTTT. Its translation: CASSLEVGSWANTEAFF.

The chain combines TRBV27 with TRBJ1-1; the D is unclear. In germline, CDR1 is MNHEY, CDR2 SMNVEV (reference sequence). This CDR3 region has 13 residues. V was clipped by 2 bases and J by 7 bases, with 11 bases between them. In DNA form, the CDR3 reads TGTGCCAGCAGTTTAACTTCTACGGTTGAAGCTTTCTTT. It yields the protein CASSLTSTVEAFF.

J is TRBJ1-1 and V is TRBV5-4, with 8 positions matching TRBD1. Trimming removed 4 bases from V and 11 bases from J; junction bases left unmatched: 7. In germline, CDR1 is SGHNT, CDR2 YYREEE (reference sequence). The CDR3 contains 12 residues. The CDR3, as DNA: TGTGCCAGCAGCGGAATGGACAGGGATGCTTTCTTT. As protein: CASSGMDRDAFF.

The rearrangement links TRBV27 to TRBJ2-7, with D perhaps given as TRBD1 or TRBD2 (5 bases each). The length of the CDR3 is 14 residues. Trimming pared 3 bases from V and 3 bases from J, leaving 12 bases between. Germline values: CDR1 MNHEY, CDR2 SMNVEV (reference sequence). In DNA form, the CDR3 reads TGTGCCAGCAGTTTCGGGGTAAGGGGCTACGAGCAGTACTTC. This gives the protein CASSFGVRGYEQYF.

This clonotype has only one observation. The V gene is TRBV20-1, the J gene TRBJ2-3, with 10 bases that match TRBD1. Losses at the gene ends were 4 bases for V and 4 bases for J; bases not matched to a gene: 11. This CDR3 is 16 amino acids long. The germline V gene encodes CDR1 DFQATT and CDR2 SNEGSKA (reference sequence). CDR3 in amino acids: CSAKDPSGTGADTQYF. The DNA for the CDR3 is TGCAGTGCTAAAGACCCCTCCGGGACAGGGGCAGATACGCAGTATTTT.

The chain is built from TRBV19 and TRBJ2-7; tentatively, D is TRBD1 (5 bases). V gave up 8 bases and J gave up 5 bases, with 19 bases separating them. Germline CDR1 and CDR2: LNHDA and SQIVND (reference sequence). CDR3 size: 14 residues. The CDR3, as DNA: TGTGCCAGTGAAAGTGGGATGGGGCGCAACGAGCAGTACTTC. Residues: CASESGMGRNEQYF.

This sequence joins TRBV20-1 and TRBJ2-2, with TRBD2 matching 8 bases. The CDR3 has 16 residues. Germline assignment: CDR1 DFQATT and CDR2 SNEGSKA (reference sequence). After removal of 0 bases from V and 6 bases from J, the junction contained 9 bases not matched to a gene. The CDR3 nucleotides are TGCAGTGCTAGAGATCCGGAGCGGGGGCGCGCCGGGGAGCTGTTTTTT. Translated: CSARDPERGRAGELFF.

The V gene is TRBV6-5, the J gene TRBJ2-7; either TRBD1 or TRBD2 may fit D (5 bases each). Looked up from germline, CDR1 is MNHEY and CDR2 is SVGAGI. Deletions cut 0 bases from V and 4 bases from J, with 13 bases between. The CDR3 contains 15 residues. In DNA, the CDR3 is TGTGCCAGCAGTTACTCTGGGGGATTTGGTTACGAGCAGTACTTC. Translating gives CASSYSGGFGYEQYF.

The chain recombines TRBV12-3 or TRBV12-4 with TRBJ2-7, with D perhaps TRBD2 (5 bases). The CDR3 has 13 residues. V was clipped by 5 bases and J by 3 bases, with 11 bases between them. The CDR3 DNA reads TGTGCCAGCAGTCCCGGGAACCTCTACGAGCAGTACTTC. Translation gives CASSPGNLYEQYF.

The J gene is TRBJ2-3, the V gene TRBV5-1; D might be TRBD2 (6 bases). This CDR3 is 15 amino acids long. Trimming stripped 4 bases from V and 5 bases from J, with 17 bases between. CDR1 and CDR2 (germline): SGHRS, YFSETQ. The CDR3 coding sequence is TGCGCCAGCAGCCCCCCTTCGGGAGAGATAGATACGCAGTATTTT. This gives the protein CASSPPSGEIDTQYF.

The V gene is TRBV25-1, the J gene TRBJ1-1; TRBD1 aligns across 7 bases. The CDR3 runs 12 residues. Germline V gene data show CDR1 as MGHDK and CDR2 as SYGVNS. V trimming: 3 bases; J trimming: 8 bases; junction bases outside the gene matches: 3. In DNA form, the CDR3 reads TGTGCCAGCAGTGATGCGGGACAGGAAGCTTTCTTT. Translation: CASSDAGQEAFF.

The chain has TRBV7-9 and TRBJ2-6; D is uncertain. The germline gives CDR1 SEHNR, CDR2 FQNEAQ (reference sequence). V was trimmed by 3 bases and J by 1 base, leaving 7 bases between them. The CDR3 has 15 residues. The CDR3 DNA is TGTGCCAGCAGCTTGACGGCATCTGGGGCCAACGTCCTGACTTTC. Translation gives CASSLTASGANVLTF.

The chain carries TRBV27 and TRBJ1-1; perhaps TRBD1 as D (6 bases). Deletions cut 1 base from V and 0 bases from J, with 9 bases between. The CDR3 is made up of 15 amino acids. Per germline, CDR1 MNHEY and CDR2 SMNVEV (reference sequence). The CDR3 loop is CASSLYGGVNTEAFF. CDR3 coding DNA: TGTGCCAGCAGTTTATACGGGGGCGTGAACACTGAAGCTTTCTTT.

The V call is TRBV29-1, the J call TRBJ1-1, with 8 bases identical to TRBD1. Germline V gene sequence: CDR1 SQVTM, CDR2 ANQGSEA. The CDR3 length is 12 residues. The CDR3 nucleotides read TGCACTTACAGGGGGTTGAACACTGAAGCTTTCTTT. The encoded protein is CTYRGLNTEAFF.

V usage is TRBV27 and J usage is TRBJ2-2, with D possibly TRBD2 on 6 matching bases. Germline V gene lookup returns CDR1 MNHEY and CDR2 SMNVEV (reference sequence). The V end lost 7 bases, the J end lost 1 base, and 16 bases lay between the germline ends. The CDR3 is 16 amino acids. CDR3 amino acids: CASTPAGRWNTGELFF. For the CDR3, the DNA is TGTGCCAGCACTCCTGCGGGACGCTGGAACACCGGGGAGCTGTTTTTT.